A selection of T cell receptor beta chains follows, all from one sample in a study of blood T cell repertoires in COVID-19. The data were produced by immunoSEQ multiplex PCR, yet TCRdb's version contains in-frame clones alone and is incomplete. The table includes some 110,000 clones, approximately 74% detected once. What was sequenced was peripheral blood. These receptors all stem from an elderly man with COVID-19, enrolled during active disease. Both conserved end residues are part of each CDR3. The D gene is left open where the match is weak. Where a row states a size, it is once, few, many or the class of an expanded clone; other rows omit it.

v_gene,d_gene,abundance,j_gene,CDR3aa,CDR3nt
TRBV5-1,NA,NA,TRBJ1-3,CASSLLGLGNTIYF,TGCGCCAGCAGCTTGCTGGGCCTCGGAAACACCATATATTTT
TRBV30,TRBD1,NA,TRBJ1-6,CAWSAGTADNSPLHF,TGTGCCTGGAGCGCCGGGACAGCCGATAATTCACCCCTCCACTTT
TRBV28,TRBD2,NA,TRBJ2-7,CASSLTGTSSEQYF,TGTGCCAGCAGTTTAACCGGGACTAGCTCCGAGCAGTACTTC
TRBV3-1/TRBV3-2,NA,NA,TRBJ2-3,CASSYSVGTDTQYF,TGTGCCAGCAGCTATAGCGTGGGCACAGATACGCAGTATTTT
TRBV29-1,TRBD1,NA,TRBJ2-7,CSVEDRRGKYEQYF,TGCAGCGTTGAAGATCGCAGGGGGAAGTACGAGCAGTACTTC
TRBV4-3,TRBD2,NA,TRBJ2-3,CASSQETSGNTDTQYF,TGCGCCAGCAGCCAAGAAACTAGCGGGAACACAGATACGCAGTATTTT
TRBV3-1/TRBV3-2,NA,NA,TRBJ2-1,CASSQLNFLGTYNEQFF,TGTGCCAGCAGCCAACTGAATTTCTTGGGCACCTACAATGAGCAGTTCTTC
TRBV6-2/TRBV6-3,NA,NA,TRBJ1-5,CASSLPGVYSNQPQHF,TGTGCCAGCAGCTTACCGGGAGTTTATAGCAATCAGCCCCAGCATTTT
TRBV18,TRBD2,once,TRBJ2-7,CASSPQGGNLYEQYF,TGTGCCAGCTCACCACAGGGAGGGAATCTCTACGAGCAGTACTTC
TRBV1,NA,NA,TRBJ2-5,CTSRSRQGKWETQYF,TGCACCAGCAGGAGTCGACAGGGGAAATGGGAGACCCAGTACTTC
TRBV7-9,TRBD1,NA,TRBJ1-2,CASSLDRGVYGYTF,TGTGCCAGCAGCTTAGACAGGGGGGTCTATGGCTACACCTTC
TRBV5-5,NA,NA,TRBJ2-1,CASSLASRNEQFF,TGTGCCAGCAGCTTGGCCTCGCGTAATGAGCAGTTCTTC
TRBV4-2,NA,NA,TRBJ2-2,CASSQESGTNTGELFF,TGTGCCAGCAGCCAAGAATCGGGGACGAACACCGGGGAGCTGTTTTTT
TRBV6-6,TRBD2,NA,TRBJ2-7,CASSYPGGFSYEQYF,TGTGCCAGCAGTTATCCGGGGGGGTTCTCCTACGAGCAGTACTTC
TRBV3-1/TRBV3-2,NA,NA,TRBJ1-6,CASGGGSYNSPLHF,TGTGCCAGCGGGGGGGGCTCCTATAATTCACCCCTCCACTTT
TRBV19,NA,NA,TRBJ1-2,CASSISAGLYGYTF,TGTGCCAGTAGTATCTCGGCGGGACTCTATGGCTACACCTTC
TRBV15,NA,NA,TRBJ1-2,CATSRSQGGPSRYTF,TGTGCCACCAGCAGATCCCAGGGAGGTCCTTCCCGCTACACCTTC
TRBV2,NA,few,TRBJ2-7,CASKDGAYEQYF,TGTGCCAGCAAGGATGGAGCCTACGAGCAGTACTTC
TRBV12-5,NA,NA,TRBJ2-5,CASGFIGGRGETQYF,TGTGCTAGTGGTTTTATAGGGGGAAGGGGAGAGACCCAGTACTTC
TRBV28,TRBD2,NA,TRBJ2-2,CASSLTSGGNTGELFF,TGTGCCAGCAGTTTGACTAGCGGGGGGAACACCGGGGAGCTGTTTTTT
TRBV12-3/TRBV12-4,TRBD1,NA,TRBJ1-6,CASRGQGPPLHF,TGTGCCAGCAGAGGACAGGGTCCACCCCTCCACTTT
TRBV18,NA,NA,TRBJ2-1,CASSPPARYNEQFF,TGTGCCAGCTCACCACCGGCCCGATACAATGAGCAGTTCTTC
TRBV9,NA,NA,TRBJ2-7,CASSAWDFHEQYF,TGTGCCAGCAGCGCCTGGGACTTCCACGAGCAGTACTTC
TRBV19,TRBD1,NA,TRBJ1-1,CASSIILGGEGEAFF,TGTGCCAGTAGTATAATTTTAGGGGGCGAAGGTGAAGCTTTCTTT
TRBV18,NA,NA,TRBJ2-7,CASSPPDTYEQYF,TGTGCCAGCTCACCCCCGGACACCTACGAGCAGTACTTC
TRBV7-6,TRBD1,NA,TRBJ1-1,CASSPGGLDTEAFF,TGTGCCAGCAGCCCAGGGGGGTTGGACACTGAAGCTTTCTTT
TRBV24-1,TRBD2,NA,TRBJ2-1,CATSGFTSGSWDEQFF,TGTGCCACCAGTGGGTTTACTAGCGGATCCTGGGATGAGCAGTTCTTC
TRBV28,NA,NA,TRBJ1-3,CASSFLRAGNTIYF,TGTGCCAGCAGTTTCCTCAGGGCTGGAAACACCATATATTTT
TRBV27,TRBD2,NA,TRBJ2-7,CASSPLAGGTPYEQYF,TGTGCCAGCAGCCCCCTCGCGGGAGGTACCCCCTACGAGCAGTACTTC
TRBV7-2,NA,NA,TRBJ2-1,CASSFSSRNEQFF,TGTGCCAGCAGCTTCTCTAGTAGGAATGAGCAGTTCTTC
TRBV4-1,TRBD1,few,TRBJ2-2,CASSQPGGLDTGELFF,TGCGCCAGCAGCCAGCCAGGGGGATTGGACACCGGGGAGCTGTTTTTT
TRBV6-5,NA,NA,TRBJ2-1,CASSLDFYNEQFF,TGTGCCAGCAGTTTGGACTTTTACAATGAGCAGTTCTTC
TRBV28,TRBD2,NA,TRBJ2-1,CASSRTVAGDFYNEQFF,TGTGCCAGCAGCCGAACCGTAGCGGGAGACTTCTACAATGAGCAGTTCTTC
TRBV5-6,TRBD1,NA,TRBJ2-6,CASSLVRDRASGANVLTF,TGTGCCAGCAGCTTGGTGAGGGACAGGGCATCTGGGGCCAACGTCCTGACTTTC
TRBV7-9,TRBD2,NA,TRBJ2-2,CASSNGGRGYTGELFF,TGTGCCAGCAGCAATGGCGGGAGAGGGTACACCGGGGAGCTGTTTTTT
TRBV28,TRBD2,NA,TRBJ2-1,CASSSAIAGSSYNEQFF,TGTGCCAGCAGTTCCGCCATAGCGGGTTCATCCTACAATGAGCAGTTCTTC
TRBV28,NA,NA,TRBJ1-2,CASSLSGQGYGYTF,TGTGCCAGCAGTTTATCAGGCCAGGGGTATGGCTACACCTTC
TRBV5-1,NA,NA,TRBJ1-4,CASSLVQGTNEKLFF,TGCGCCAGCAGCTTGGTCCAGGGGACTAATGAAAAACTGTTTTTT
TRBV11-2,NA,NA,TRBJ2-3,CASSLRLTTDTQYF,TGTGCCAGCAGCTTACGACTTACCACAGATACGCAGTATTTT
TRBV18,TRBD1,NA,TRBJ2-3,CASSLQTGTVGTDTQYF,TGTGCCAGCTCACTCCAAACCGGGACAGTTGGCACAGATACGCAGTATTTT
TRBV7-2,NA,NA,TRBJ1-2,CASSSGINYGYTF,TGTGCCAGCAGCTCGGGGATCAACTATGGCTACACCTTC
TRBV5-4,TRBD2,few,TRBJ2-3,CASSSPGPSGFTTDTQYF,TGTGCCAGCAGCTCCCCGGGGCCTAGCGGGTTTACTACAGATACGCAGTATTTT
TRBV5-8,TRBD1,NA,TRBJ2-3,CASSLRSATGGTDTQYF,TGTGCCAGCAGCTTGCGGTCTGCGACAGGGGGCACAGATACGCAGTATTTT
TRBV7-6,NA,few,TRBJ2-7,CASSLWDNSYEQYF,TGTGCCAGCAGCCTGTGGGACAACTCCTACGAGCAGTACTTC
TRBV28,TRBD1,few,TRBJ1-1,CASTPRPDRANEAFF,TGTGCCAGCACCCCTCGCCCGGACAGGGCTAATGAAGCTTTCTTT
TRBV30,NA,few,TRBJ1-1,CAWRRPGRENTEAFF,TGTGCCTGGAGGCGTCCCGGACGGGAGAACACTGAAGCTTTCTTT
TRBV24-1,TRBD1,NA,TRBJ2-3,CATSDDYRDRTDTQYF,TGTGCCACCAGTGACGATTACAGGGACAGAACAGATACGCAGTATTTT
TRBV29-1,NA,NA,TRBJ1-4,CSAATASWEKLFF,TGCAGCGCTGCGACTGCCTCGTGGGAAAAACTGTTTTTT
TRBV27,TRBD2,NA,TRBJ2-1,CASRKPGLVSYNEQFF,TGTGCCAGCAGAAAGCCGGGACTAGTCTCCTACAATGAGCAGTTCTTC
TRBV5-1,NA,NA,TRBJ2-7,CASSPSPGTYEQYF,TGCGCCAGCAGCCCGTCTCCGGGAACCTACGAGCAGTACTTC
TRBV7-3,TRBD1,few,TRBJ1-6,CASSWGQGVNSPLHF,TGTGCCAGCAGTTGGGGACAGGGAGTTAATTCACCCCTCCACTTT
TRBV5-1,TRBD1,NA,TRBJ2-1,CASSSGQGANEQFF,TGCGCCAGCAGCTCAGGACAGGGGGCGAATGAGCAGTTCTTC
TRBV19,TRBD1,NA,TRBJ1-2,CASRDRGAYYGYTF,TGTGCCAGTAGAGACAGGGGCGCCTACTATGGCTACACCTTC